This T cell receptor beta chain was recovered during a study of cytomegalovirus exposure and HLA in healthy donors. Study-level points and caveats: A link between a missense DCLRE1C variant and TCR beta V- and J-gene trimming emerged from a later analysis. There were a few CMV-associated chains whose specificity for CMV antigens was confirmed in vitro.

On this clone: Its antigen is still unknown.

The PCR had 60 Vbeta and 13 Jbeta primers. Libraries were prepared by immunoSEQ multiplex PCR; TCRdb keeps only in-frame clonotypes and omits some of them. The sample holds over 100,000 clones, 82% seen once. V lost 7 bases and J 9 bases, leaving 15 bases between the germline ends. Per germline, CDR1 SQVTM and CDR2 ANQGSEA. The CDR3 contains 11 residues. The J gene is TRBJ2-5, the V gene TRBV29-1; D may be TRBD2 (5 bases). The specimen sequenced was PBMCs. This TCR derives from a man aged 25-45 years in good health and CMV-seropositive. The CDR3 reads CSAGPSGAQYF. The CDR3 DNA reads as TGCAGCGCGGGTCCCTCCGGGGCCCAGTACTTC.